This T cell receptor (beta chain) was sequenced in a study of tumor and adjacent non-tumor tissue in lung cancer. Study as a whole: Patients comprised roughly 12 adenocarcinoma, 2 squamous cell carcinoma and 1 small cell lung cancer. Study results and caveats: Tumor repertoires had a smaller top 100 clone share than normal lung. Shorter survival was associated with higher TCR diversity in tumors.

V was pared by 1 base and J by 8 bases, with 9 bases between. The CDR3 consists of 12 residues. Germline-derived CDR1 and CDR2 are SQVTM and ANQGSEA. Many counts were recorded for this clonotype. The antigen remains undetermined. TCRbeta libraries were built with three rounds of nested PCR, modified from ARM-PCR. TCRdb reanalysed the multiplex PCR reads using MiXCR and keeps one entry per CDR3 protein. The sample lists approximately 100,000 distinct CDR3 sequences; 65% were seen once. The template was RNA from unsorted bulk tissue. The normal lung tissue was taken more than 3 cm from the tumor edge. The sample taken for sequencing was distant non-tumor lung tissue. The clonotype originates from a man aged 25 to 40 with non-small cell lung cancer. The rearrangement links TRBV29-1 to TRBJ1-3, with D unresolved. In nucleotides, the CDR3 is TGCAGCGTTGAAGGTTCGGGGTACACCATATATTTT. This gives the protein CSVEGSGYTIYF.